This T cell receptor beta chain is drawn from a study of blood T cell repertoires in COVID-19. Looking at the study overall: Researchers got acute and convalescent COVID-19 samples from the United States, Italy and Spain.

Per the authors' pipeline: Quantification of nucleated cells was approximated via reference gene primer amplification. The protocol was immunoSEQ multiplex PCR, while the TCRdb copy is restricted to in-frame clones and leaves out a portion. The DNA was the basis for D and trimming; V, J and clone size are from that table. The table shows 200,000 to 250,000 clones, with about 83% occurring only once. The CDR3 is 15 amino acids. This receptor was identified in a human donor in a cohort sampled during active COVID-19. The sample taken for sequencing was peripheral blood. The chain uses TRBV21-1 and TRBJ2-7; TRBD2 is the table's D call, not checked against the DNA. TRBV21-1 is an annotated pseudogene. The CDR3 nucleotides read TGTGCCAGCAGCAAAGACGACGGGATACGATACGAGCAGTACTTC. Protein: CASSKDDGIRYEQYF.